This TCR beta chain was found in a study of identical twins. Germline CDR1 is SGHRS and CDR2 is YFSETQ. Trimming removed 5 bases from V and 5 bases from J; junction bases left unmatched: 11. This CDR3 is 16 amino acids long. TCRdb itself ran the 5' RACE reads through MiXCR, one entry per CDR3 protein. The sample carries about 250,000 distinct CDR3 sequences, about 14% recorded once. This clonotype showed up many times. The chain recombines TRBV5-1 with TRBJ2-2; 8 bases are shared with TRBD1. The sequence derives from a woman in her late teens or twenties in good health. What was sequenced was memory (CD45RO+) T cells sorted from blood. This CDR3 reads CASRPTGTGDTGELFF. The CDR3 coding sequence is TGCGCCAGCAGGCCAACTGGGACAGGAGATACCGGGGAGCTGTTTTTT.